Below are 23 T cell receptor beta chains sequenced from a single sample in a study of B cell selection in AIRE deficiency. Regulatory T cells were sorted as CD4+CD25hiCD127low/negative. Profiled with immunoSEQ multiplex PCR; TCRdb holds only in-frame clones, not every one. The data show around 26,000 clones, around 92% seen once. The sequenced sample consisted of CD4+CD25+ Tregs sorted from PBMCs. Source of these receptors: a human donor in good health.

This chain joins TRBV10-3 and TRBJ2-7, with TRBD1 matching 12 bases. CDR3 length: 15 residues. The germline CDR1 and CDR2 sequences are ENHRY and SYGVKD. Unmatched junction bases numbered 6, after V lost 6 bases and J lost 3 bases. The CDR3 sequence: CAISGTGGAFYEQYF. The CDR3 DNA reads as TGTGCCATCAGCGGGACAGGGGGCGCCTTCTACGAGCAGTACTTC.

V and J are TRBV7-3 and TRBJ1-1; no reliable D call. CDR3 size: 14 residues. Germline V CDR1 and CDR2: SGHTA, FQGTGA. Trimming stripped 2 bases from V and 4 bases from J, with 11 bases between. The CDR3 coding sequence is TGTGCCAGCAGCTTAGGAGTCCAGCCCACTGAAGCTTTCTTT. It is translated as CASSLGVQPTEAFF.

The rearrangement joins TRBV30 to TRBJ1-6, with D unclear. Germline V CDR1 and CDR2: GTSNPN, SVGIG (reference sequence). The CDR3 has 14 residues. V shed 0 bases and J shed 6 bases, with 9 bases lying between them. This CDR3 reads CAWSVTELNSPLHF. CDR3 DNA: TGTGCCTGGAGTGTAACAGAGCTTAATTCACCCCTCCACTTT.

The gene calls are TRBV4-3 and TRBJ2-4, with 7 bases that match TRBD1. The CDR3 spans 13 residues. J gave up 4 bases and V 4 bases, and 1 base lay outside the gene matches. Germline V lookup: CDR1 LGHNA, CDR2 YSLEER. The CDR3 DNA reads as TGCGCCAGCAGCCGGGACAGTAAAAACATTCAGTACTTC. Protein: CASSRDSKNIQYF.

The chain carries TRBV29-1 and TRBJ2-3, with D possibly being TRBD2 (6 bases). Germline-derived CDR1 and CDR2 are SQVTM and ANQGSEA. Trimming shortened V by 7 bases and J by 0 bases, and 11 bases separated the two germline ends. CDR3 size: 13 residues. The CDR3 protein is CSGIAVSTDTQYF. CDR3 nucleotide sequence: TGCAGCGGAATAGCGGTGAGCACAGATACGCAGTATTTT.

The rearrangement uses TRBV5-6 and TRBJ1-4; TRBD1 aligns across 7 bases. The CDR3 is made up of 13 amino acids. Germline CDR1 SGHDT, CDR2 YYEEEE. Trimming removed 4 bases from V and 8 bases from J; junction bases left unmatched: 5. The CDR3: CASSPQGQEKLFF. The CDR3 DNA reads as TGTGCCAGCAGCCCGCAGGGACAGGAAAAACTGTTTTTT.

This rearrangement joins TRBV6-1 to TRBJ1-2; D not resolved. V lost 0 bases and J lost 13, with 9 bases in between. In germline, CDR1 is MNHNS, CDR2 SASEGT. The CDR3 length is 11 residues. The DNA of the CDR3 is TGTGCCAGCAGTGAAGCGCGGCCGGTCACCTTC. As protein: CASSEARPVTF.

This clone came up a few times. This chain connects TRBV7-2 to TRBJ1-6; the D is unclear. CDR3 length: 20 amino acids. V was pared by 0 bases and J by 3 bases, with 21 bases between. The germline CDR1 and CDR2 sequences are SGHTA and FQGNSA. This CDR3 is CASSLALVRQLLLYNSPLHF. The CDR3 DNA is TGTGCCAGCAGCTTAGCGCTGGTCAGGCAGTTGTTACTCTATAATTCACCCCTCCACTTT.

The rearrangement uses TRBV5-1 and TRBJ1-1; D is unresolved. V dropped 0 bases and J dropped 2 bases, with 5 bases sitting between them. CDR3 length: 13 amino acids. Per germline, CDR1 SGHRS and CDR2 YFSETQ. The CDR3 region is CASSLVLNTEAFF. The CDR3 bases are TGCGCCAGCAGCTTGGTATTAAACACTGAAGCTTTCTTT.

The chain employs TRBV7-8 and TRBJ2-7; 7 nucleotides match TRBD2. The germline V gene has CDR1 SGHVS and CDR2 FQNEAQ. The trim removed 4 bases at V and 5 bases at J, leaving 8 bases unmatched. The CDR3 loop spans 14 amino acids. Written as DNA, the CDR3 is TGTGCCAGCAGCTCCCCCGAGCGGGGTAACGAGCAGTACTTC. Amino acid sequence: CASSSPERGNEQYF.

This clone came up once. The gene calls are TRBV6-6 and TRBJ1-6; D remains ambiguous. Trimming left V 4 bases short and J 14 bases short, with 15 bases between. The CDR3 sequence is 13 residues long. Looked up from germline, CDR1 is MNHNY and CDR2 is SVGAGI (reference sequence). The CDR3 region is CASSSSGRITLHF. The CDR3 bases are TGTGCCAGCAGTTCCTCGGGGAGGATTACCCTCCACTTT.

V and J are TRBV11-3 and TRBJ2-5, with D unresolved. Germline V CDR1 and CDR2: SGHNT, YENEEA. The CDR3 is 12 amino acids. Trimming removed 5 bases at V and 4 bases at J, with 8 bases between. The CDR3 reads CASSAYGETQYF. The CDR3, as DNA: TGTGCCAGCAGCGCTTACGGAGAGACCCAGTACTTC. Based on the CDR3 plus reference TRBV11-3 and TRBJ2-5, the full variable domain is EAGVVQSPRYKIIEKKQPVAFWCNPISGHNTLYWYLQNLGQGPELLIRYENEEAVDDSQLPKDRFSAERLKGVDSTLKIQPAELGDSAVYLCASSAYGETQYFGPGTRLLVL.

The V gene is TRBV27, the J gene TRBJ2-4; D gene uncertain. The CDR3 length is 15 residues. Germline assignment: CDR1 MNHEY and CDR2 SMNVEV (reference sequence). V was shortened by 1 base and J by 1 base, with 8 bases between the two germline ends. CDR3 in DNA: TGTGCCAGCAGTTTATGGGATCCGGCCAAAAACATTCAGTACTTC. Protein product: CASSLWDPAKNIQYF.

The chain employs TRBV5-1 and TRBJ1-1, with D uncertain. The germline V and J ends were trimmed by 5 bases and 5 bases, with 13 bases remaining between them. The CDR3 extends over 13 amino acids. The germline V gene encodes CDR1 SGHRS and CDR2 YFSETQ. The CDR3 DNA reads TGCGCCAGCAGGGAGGGCGGGTTGACTGAAGCTTTCTTT. Its translation is CASREGGLTEAFF.

The chain employs TRBV2 and TRBJ1-2; 9 bases are shared with TRBD1. Trimming at V came to 5 bases and at J to 5 bases, leaving 3 bases not matched to a gene. The length of the CDR3 is 13 residues. Germline CDR1 is SNHLY and CDR2 is FYNNEI. DNA of the CDR3: TGTGCCAGCAGTTCAGACAGGGGGTATGGCTACACCTTC. The encoded protein is CASSSDRGYGYTF.

The CDR3: CASSLGPVPGNTIYF. In DNA, the CDR3 is TGTGCCAGCAGCTTGGGCCCAGTGCCTGGAAACACCATATATTTT. This chain uses TRBV7-2 with TRBJ1-3, with unresolved D. CDR3 length equals 15 residues. Trimming took 3 bases from V and 2 from J, leaving 11 bases between them. Looked up from germline, CDR1 is SGHTA and CDR2 is FQGNSA.

This rearrangement joins TRBV5-1 to TRBJ1-1; 7 bases line up with TRBD1. The ends lost 3 bases at V and 0 bases at J; junction bases unmatched: 5. Looked up from germline, CDR1 is SGHRS and CDR2 is YFSETQ. The CDR3 covers 15 residues. CDR3 nucleotides: TGCGCCAGCAGCTACCGACAGGGCATGAACACTGAAGCTTTCTTT. It translates to CASSYRQGMNTEAFF.

This clone was counted between two and nine times. The chain links TRBV9 to TRBJ1-4; possibly TRBD1 for D (5 bases). This CDR3 is 15 amino acids long. The V end was cut by 9 bases, the J end by 8 bases, with 23 bases between. The germline V gene encodes CDR1 SGDLS and CDR2 YYNGEE. The CDR3 here is CANNDPGPWGEKLFF. The CDR3, as DNA: TGTGCCAACAATGACCCCGGGCCGTGGGGGGAAAAACTGTTTTTT.

The J gene is TRBJ1-2, the V gene TRBV2, with D perhaps TRBD1 (6 bases). V lost 8 bases to trimming and J lost 8 bases, with 18 bases between them. The CDR3 contains 13 residues. The V gene's germline CDR1 is SNHLY and CDR2 FYNNEI. The CDR3 is CASEQNRVGGYTF. CDR3 nucleotide sequence: TGTGCCAGCGAGCAAAACAGGGTAGGGGGCTACACCTTC.

The J gene is TRBJ1-5, the V gene TRBV11-2; 8 bases align to TRBD1. With 5 bases clipped from V and 7 bases from J, the junction kept 7 bases outside the gene matches. The CDR3 spans 14 residues. Germline V CDR1 and CDR2: SGHAT, FQNNGV. The DNA of the CDR3 is TGTGCCAGCAGCCCGATACAGGGGGGACAGCCCCAGCATTTT. This gives the protein CASSPIQGGQPQHF.

This chain links TRBV10-2 with TRBJ2-1; 8 bases match TRBD2. Trimming took 0 bases from V and 9 from J; bases not matched to a gene: 7. The CDR3 has 15 amino acids. Germline V gene lookup returns CDR1 WSHSY and CDR2 SAAADI. CDR3 loop: CASSESGTRAPEQFF. The CDR3 DNA reads as TGCGCCAGCAGTGAGTCGGGGACTAGGGCTCCTGAGCAGTTCTTC.

This sequence joins TRBV7-9 and TRBJ2-7; a possible D gene is TRBD1 (6 bases). The CDR3 spans 15 residues. V lost 1 base and J lost 4, with 14 bases in between. Germline assignment: CDR1 SEHNR and CDR2 FQNEAQ (reference sequence). The DNA for the CDR3 is TGTGCCAGCAGCTTAGGGGGGCTCTGGCTGTACGAGCAGTACTTC. Protein: CASSLGGLWLYEQYF.

The rearrangement uses TRBV18 and TRBJ1-1; tentative D call: TRBD1 (6 bases). Germline values: CDR1 KGHSH, CDR2 LQKENI. The germline V and J ends were trimmed by 0 bases and 4 bases, with 15 bases remaining between them. The CDR3 runs 16 residues. This chain's CDR3 is CASSPPRTGWTTEAFF. The CDR3 DNA reads as TGTGCCAGCTCACCACCGAGAACAGGGTGGACCACTGAAGCTTTCTTT.